A single sample gave rise to the 21 T cell receptor beta chains below, sequenced in a study of blood T cell repertoires in COVID-19 (dated by TCRdb to 2020 to 2021). Library construction relied on the immunoSEQ multiplex PCR assay. TCRdb limited this immuneACCESS table to in-frame rearrangements with V and J called. A share of clones is missing; checked studies link under half to unresolved V genes, and the rest is unexplained. This sample comprises 350,000 to 450,000 clones, over 75% of them detected only once. Together, the top ten hold about 2.3% of the sample. The specimen sequenced was peripheral blood. These receptors originate from a woman aged 55-69 years with COVID-19, enrolled during active disease.

The chain recombines TRBV21-1 with TRBJ2-6; TRBD1, the table's D call, lacks a check against the DNA. TRBV21-1 is assigned pseudogene status. The CDR3 loop spans 17 amino acids. This CDR3 is CASSMRQDYSGANVLTF. The CDR3 DNA sequence: TGTGCCAGCAGCATGCGACAGGATTACTCTGGGGCCAACGTCCTGACTTTC.

V is TRBV5-6 and J is TRBJ2-1; D perhaps matches TRBD2 (6 bases). Per germline, CDR1 SGHDT and CDR2 YYEEEE. V dropped 4 bases and J dropped 6 bases, with 23 bases sitting between them. The CDR3 sequence is 17 residues long. CDR3 nucleotides: TGTGCCAGCAGCCCCTATGGCATTGGGGCGCGGGGCAATGAGCAGTTCTTC. This gives the protein CASSPYGIGARGNEQFF.

The chain recombines TRBV3-1 (or the pseudogene TRBV3-2) with TRBJ1-5; D remains ambiguous. The germline V and J ends were trimmed by 0 bases and 5 bases, with 11 bases remaining between them. CDR3 length: 15 amino acids. Germline-derived CDR1 and CDR2 are LGHDT and YNNKEL (reference sequence). CDR3 nucleotides: TGTGCCAGCAGCCAAGATCCCGGCGAGGATCAGCCCCAGCATTTT. As protein: CASSQDPGEDQPQHF.

The rearrangement joins TRBV28 to TRBJ1-3; 9 nucleotides align to TRBD1. V was pared by 5 bases and J by 10 bases, with 3 bases of the junction left unmatched. CDR3 length: 12 amino acids. CDR1 and CDR2 (germline): MDHEN, SYDVKM. CDR3: CASSGTGRTIYF. CDR3 bases: TGTGCCAGCAGTGGGACAGGGCGTACCATATATTTT.

The chain links TRBV7-3 to TRBJ2-3; D gene ambiguous. From germline, CDR1 is SGHTA and CDR2 FQGTGA. Deletions cut 5 bases from V and 1 base from J, with 7 bases between. This CDR3 is built from 13 residues. As DNA, the CDR3 is TGTGCCAGCAGCCTGGGCCGCACAGATACGCAGTATTTT. Residues: CASSLGRTDTQYF.

CDR3: CASSGWDRGGEQYF. CDR3 sequence (DNA): TGTGCCAGCAGCGGGTGGGACAGGGGAGGCGAGCAGTACTTC. This sequence joins TRBV13 and TRBJ2-7, with 10 bases fitting TRBD1. V shed 5 bases and J 6 bases; nucleotides not matched to a gene: 7. The CDR3 has 14 residues. Germline CDR1 PRHDT, CDR2 FYEKMQ (reference sequence).

The chain has TRBV5-4 and TRBJ2-4, with 8 nucleotides matching TRBD1. Germline CDR1 is SGHNT and CDR2 is YYREEE (reference sequence). The V segment lost 4 bases and the J segment 3 bases; nucleotides outside the gene matches: 9. This CDR3 spans 16 amino acids. The CDR3 sequence: CASSPQSGGFKNIQYF. DNA for the CDR3: TGTGCCAGCAGCCCGCAATCAGGGGGCTTCAAAAACATTCAGTACTTC. Using reference TRBV5-4 and TRBJ2-4 for the parts outside the CDR3, the full variable domain is ETGVTQSPTHLIKTRGQQVTLRCSSQSGHNTVSWYQQALGQGPQFIFQYYREEENGRGNFPPRFSGLQFPNYSSELNVNALELDDSALYLCASSPQSGGFKNIQYFGAGTRLSVL.

This chain links TRBV5-4 with TRBJ2-1; 8 bases match TRBD1. V lost 9 bases to trimming and J lost 9 bases; unmatched junction nucleotides: 11. The CDR3 is made up of 13 amino acids. Germline assignment: CDR1 SGHNT and CDR2 YYREEE (reference sequence). CDR3 sequence reads: CAIGQGRVGEQFF. The CDR3, as DNA: TGTGCCATAGGACAGGGAAGGGTAGGTGAGCAGTTCTTC.

The CDR3 region has the DNA TGTGCCAGCAGTCATTCCCCTGGACAGGGGTACCCCGGGGAGCTGTTTTTT. Its protein is CASSHSPGQGYPGELFF. This chain joins TRBV6-2 or TRBV6-3 and TRBJ2-2; 9 nucleotides line up with TRBD1. Unmatched junction bases numbered 13, after V lost 5 bases and J lost 6 bases. Germline CDR1 reads MNHEY; CDR2 reads SVGEGT. The CDR3 covers 17 residues.

V is TRBV12-3 or TRBV12-4 and J is TRBJ1-1; perhaps TRBD1 as D (5 bases). V was pared by 3 bases and J by 4 bases, with 9 bases between. The CDR3 is made up of 13 amino acids. This chain's CDR3 is CASSFRQLTEAFF. The CDR3 DNA reads as TGTGCCAGCAGTTTCCGACAGCTCACTGAAGCTTTCTTT.

J is TRBJ1-3 and V is TRBV30; 8 nucleotides agree with TRBD1. Germline V lookup: CDR1 GTSNPN, CDR2 SVGIG (reference sequence). V shed 0 bases, J shed 0 bases, and the junction held 10 bases outside the gene matches. The CDR3 is 18 residues long. In DNA form, the CDR3 reads TGTGCCTGGAGTGTACGACGACAGGGGATTAGCTCTGGAAACACCATATATTTT. Its translation is CAWSVRRQGISSGNTIYF.

This clone was counted a single time. The chain recombines TRBV30 with TRBJ1-4, with 10 nucleotides matching TRBD1. The CDR3 totals 15 residues. The V segment lost 3 bases and the J segment 7 bases; nucleotides outside the gene matches: 8. Germline CDR1 GTSNPN, CDR2 SVGIG (reference sequence). The CDR3 is CAWSPDRGGFEKLFF. Written as DNA, the CDR3 is TGTGCCTGGAGCCCGGACAGGGGGGGGTTTGAAAAACTGTTTTTT.

V gene TRBV9 combines with J gene TRBJ2-3; 14 bases align to TRBD2. The germline gives CDR1 SGDLS, CDR2 YYNGEE. CDR3 length: 20 residues. V was pared by 4 bases and J by 0 bases, with 13 bases of the junction left unmatched. In DNA, the CDR3 is TGTGCCAGCAGCCCCTGGGGGACTAGCGGGGGTACCGGGAGCACAGATACGCAGTATTTT. Translation gives CASSPWGTSGGTGSTDTQYF.

The chain employs TRBV2 and TRBJ1-4; D is possibly TRBD1 (5 bases). The CDR3 is made up of 16 amino acids. Germline values: CDR1 SNHLY, CDR2 FYNNEI. Trimming took 2 bases from V and 8 from J, leaving 18 bases between them. Here the CDR3 DNA reads TGTGCCAGCAGTGAAAATCTCGCAGGGCAGAGGGAAAAACTGTTTTTT. Protein product: CASSENLAGQREKLFF.

The V gene is TRBV7-2, the J gene TRBJ1-4, with D tentatively TRBD1 (5 bases). CDR1 is SGHTA, CDR2 FQGNSA, per germline. This CDR3 is 15 amino acids long. Trimming took 4 bases from V and 3 from J, leaving 12 bases between them. For the CDR3, the DNA is TGTGCCAGCAGCTCAATCAAAGGGGCTAATGAAAAACTGTTTTTT. Translation: CASSSIKGANEKLFF.

V is TRBV19 and J is TRBJ1-3, with 8 bases lining up with TRBD1. Unmatched junction bases numbered 16, after V lost 6 bases and J lost 3 bases. The CDR3 sequence is 18 residues long. CDR1 is LNHDA, CDR2 SQIVND, per germline (reference sequence). CDR3 amino acids: CASRYRGQGLPIGNTIYF. The CDR3 DNA reads as TGTGCCAGTAGATACCGAGGACAGGGTCTACCAATTGGAAACACCATATATTTT.

This clone has only one observation. The chain links TRBV27 to TRBJ1-2; no firm D call. Per the germline V gene, CDR1 is MNHEY and CDR2 is SMNVEV (reference sequence). V was pared by 2 bases and J by 4 bases, with 14 bases between. This CDR3 spans 15 amino acids. CDR3 in DNA: TGTGCCAGCAGTTTAGGTCGACGTCTAGTCTATGGCTACACCTTC. Its protein is CASSLGRRLVYGYTF.

J is TRBJ2-3 and V is TRBV6-5; a weak D match, TRBD2 (6 bases). The CDR3 has 15 amino acids. CDR1 MNHEY and CDR2 SVGAGI come from the germline V gene. V lost 6 bases to trimming and J lost 0 bases, with 13 bases between them. As DNA, the CDR3 is TGTGCCAGCAGCGGGGGACCAGCTAGCACAGATACGCAGTATTTT. Residues: CASSGGPASTDTQYF.

DNA for the CDR3: TGTGCCAGCGGCCGGGACAGAAGATACAATGAGCAGTTCTTC. Amino acid sequence: CASGRDRRYNEQFF. The rearrangement links TRBV2 to TRBJ2-1, with 7 bases matching TRBD1. The junction had 8 bases not matched to a gene; V was cut back by 8 bases and J by 4 bases. This CDR3 spans 14 amino acids. Germline CDR1 SNHLY, CDR2 FYNNEI.

CDR3 region: CASNLIGGNEKLFF. The DNA for the CDR3 is TGTGCCAGCAATTTAATTGGAGGGAATGAAAAACTGTTTTTT. The V gene is TRBV2, the J gene TRBJ1-4; D not certain. Trimming removed 7 bases at V and 5 bases at J, with 14 bases between. Germline V CDR1 and CDR2: SNHLY, FYNNEI. CDR3 length: 14 amino acids.

The J gene is TRBJ1-1, the V gene TRBV10-3, with TRBD1 matching over 8 bases. In germline, CDR1 is ENHRY, CDR2 SYGVKD. This CDR3 has 12 residues. The V gene end was trimmed by 6 bases and the J gene end by 7 bases; junction bases not matched to a gene: 4. CDR3 sequence: CAIRPGQGEAFF. CDR3 DNA: TGTGCCATCAGGCCCGGACAGGGTGAAGCTTTCTTT.